This TCR beta chain was documented in a study of blood T cell repertoires in COVID-19. The overall study: From the United States, Italy and Spain came samples of acute and convalescent COVID-19. T cells, B-cell-depleted T cells, or PBMCs supplied cDNA or gDNA.

Per the original data handling: Amplified reference gene primers provided the basis for estimating nucleated cell counts. TCRdb keeps only in-frame clones here, not all; method: immunoSEQ multiplex PCR. That table furnishes V, J and clone size, whereas the DNA furnished D and trimming. Of tens of thousands of clones in the sample, about 86% were seen once. The source material was peripheral blood. This clonotype was sampled from an elderly man with active COVID-19.

CDR3 sequence (DNA): TGTGCCAGTAGTCCCCGACAGGGTTTAGGGATTAGCACAGATACGCAGTATTTT. Its protein product is CASSPRQGLGISTDTQYF. The rearrangement links TRBV19 to TRBJ2-3; TRBD1 matches 7 bases. From germline, CDR1 is LNHDA and CDR2 SQIVND (reference sequence). The CDR3 length is 18 residues. Trimming cost V 5 bases and J 0 bases; bases outside gene matches: 14.